A single sample gave rise to the 5 T cell receptor beta chains below, sequenced in a study of shared clonotypes between healthy human individuals. Using immunoSEQ multiplex PCR, the repertoire was profiled, and TCRdb retains in-frame clones only, with some absent. The data show about 550,000 clones, roughly 96% seen once. Positive CCR7 selection of CD45RO-negative cells yielded the naive CD8 cells, and terminally differentiated effector memory CD45RA+ cells were excluded. The specimen was naive CD8+ T cells sorted from blood. The receptors originated from a woman in her twenties or thirties in good health.

The V and J genes are TRBV28 and TRBJ2-3, with a tentative D call TRBD2 (5 bases). This CDR3 comprises 14 residues. V was cut by 2 bases and J by 2 bases, with 8 bases left in between. Germline lookup yields CDR1 MDHEN and CDR2 SYDVKM. CDR3 bases: TGTGCCAGCAGTTTAAGTGGACTCACAGATACGCAGTATTTT. Its protein product is CASSLSGLTDTQYF. Looking up the rest from reference TRBV28 and TRBJ2-3 gives the full variable domain: DVKVTQSSRYLVKRTGEKVFLECVQDMDHENMFWYRQDPGLGLRLIYFSYDVKMKEKGDIPEGYSVSREKKERFSLILESASTNQTSMYLCASSLSGLTDTQYFGPGTRLTVL.

The rearrangement links TRBV11-2 to TRBJ1-1; D gene uncertain. V shed 5 bases and J shed 4 bases, with 11 bases lying between them. This CDR3 region has 13 residues. The germline gives CDR1 SGHAT, CDR2 FQNNGV. For the CDR3, the DNA is TGTGCCAGCAGCGAAAACGGAGGCACTGAAGCTTTCTTT. Its protein is CASSENGGTEAFF.

This chain links TRBV21-1 with TRBJ1-2; the D call of TRBD1 is as the table states it, not checked on the DNA. TRBV21-1 is shown as a pseudogene. This CDR3 has 16 residues. The CDR3 DNA is TGTGCCAGCAGCACCCGGCAGGGGGCGGGAAACTATGGCTACACCTTC. This translates into CASSTRQGAGNYGYTF.

V is TRBV15 and J is TRBJ1-1, with D uncertain. Germline V lookup: CDR1 LNHNV, CDR2 YYDKDF (reference sequence). V dropped 7 bases and J dropped 4 bases, with 13 bases sitting between them. The CDR3 is made up of 13 amino acids. The CDR3 region has the DNA TGTGCCACCACCTCTCTGAGGAGCACTGAAGCTTTCTTT. Amino acid sequence: CATTSLRSTEAFF.

This clone was seen only a few times. The chain links TRBV15 to TRBJ1-1; the D is unclear. CDR1 is LNHNV and CDR2 is YYDKDF in the germline V gene (reference sequence). The CDR3 length is 13 residues. The V gene lost 0 bases and the J gene lost 4 bases, with 6 bases spanning the gap. The CDR3 nucleotides are TGTGCCACCAGCAGAGATCGTACCACTGAAGCTTTCTTT. Translation gives CATSRDRTTEAFF.